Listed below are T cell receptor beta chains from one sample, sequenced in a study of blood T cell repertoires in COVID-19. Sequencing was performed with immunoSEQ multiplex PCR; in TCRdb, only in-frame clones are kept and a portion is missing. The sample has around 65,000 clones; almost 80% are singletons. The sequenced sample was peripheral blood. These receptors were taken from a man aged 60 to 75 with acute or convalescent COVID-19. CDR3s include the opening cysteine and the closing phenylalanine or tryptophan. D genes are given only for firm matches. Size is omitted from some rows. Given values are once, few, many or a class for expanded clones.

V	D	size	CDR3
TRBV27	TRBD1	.	CASSLWAGGQETQYF
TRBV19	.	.	CASSTNWNTEAFF
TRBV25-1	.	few	CASSESSYGYTF
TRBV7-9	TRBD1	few	CASSSWGQGTGELFF
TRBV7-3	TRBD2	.	CASSLTGRGAGTDTQYF
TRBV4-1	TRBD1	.	CASSQGEGADSYEQYF
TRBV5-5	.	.	CASSLVRAGMNTEAFF
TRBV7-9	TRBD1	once	CASSDAGQGDSPLHF
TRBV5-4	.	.	CASSLTDTQYF
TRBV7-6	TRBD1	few	CASSSGTGLNTEAFF
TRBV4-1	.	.	CASSQVNSATNEKLFF
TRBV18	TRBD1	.	CASSPDREAADTQYF
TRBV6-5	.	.	CASSYGTTNTGELFF
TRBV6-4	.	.	CASSQGNYGYTF
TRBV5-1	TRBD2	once	CASSPGLAGAQETQYF
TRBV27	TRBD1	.	CASSRGTGNYGYTF
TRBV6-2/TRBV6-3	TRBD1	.	CASSYTTGVLAYEQYF
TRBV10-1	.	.	CASPPTGELFF
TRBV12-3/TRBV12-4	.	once	CASSLSSNTEAFF
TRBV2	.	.	CASSDPDSEPQHF
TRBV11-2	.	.	CASSLLPVGGTVVGYTF
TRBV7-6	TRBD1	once	CASSSSPGTGLYSNQPQHF
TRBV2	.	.	CASEVTGSEQYF
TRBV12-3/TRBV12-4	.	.	CASTLGRETQYF
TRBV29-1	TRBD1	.	CSASGQGWTGELFF
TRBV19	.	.	CASSSLRGFGNQPQHF
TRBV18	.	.	CASSELRGAEGYTF
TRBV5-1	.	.	CASSLSGAVTEAFF
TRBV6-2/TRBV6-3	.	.	CASSYSARGTSYEQYF
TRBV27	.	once	CASTQTGRISGELFF
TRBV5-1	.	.	CASSPSGWELFF
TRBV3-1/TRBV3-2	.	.	CASSQAGGNTEAFF
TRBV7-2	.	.	CASSLGARQNTEAFF
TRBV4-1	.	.	CASSQDSGGGYQPQHF
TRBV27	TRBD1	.	CASSFGQGVDGYTF
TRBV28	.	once	CASSFSSIGQGNSPLHF
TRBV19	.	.	CASSIDRGPYEQYF
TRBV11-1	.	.	CASSQDWTASTYEQYF
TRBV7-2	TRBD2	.	CASSLSGGEIVAKNIQYF
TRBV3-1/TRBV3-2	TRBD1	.	CASSQGLGTANSGANVLTF
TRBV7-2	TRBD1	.	CASSSGQGAWGGNQPQHF